The 3 T cell receptor beta chains below were found in one sample sequenced in a study of T cell responses to AZD1222 COVID-19 vaccine. Generated by immunoSEQ multiplex PCR, the TCRdb table keeps only in-frame clones and is missing some. Found here are roughly 42,000 clones, around 81% of them singletons; the top ten hold 3% to 4%. This sample comprised peripheral blood, obtained on day 0 of AZD1222 vaccination. The source is an adult in good health.

The V gene is TRBV5-1, the J gene TRBJ2-7, with 9 bases matching TRBD2. The V and J ends lost 5 bases and 2 bases, in that order; junction bases with no gene match: 5. The germline V gene encodes CDR1 SGHRS and CDR2 YFSETQ. The CDR3 loop spans 14 amino acids. The CDR3, as DNA: TGCGCCAGCAGTTTTCGACTAGCGGCCTACGAGCAGTACTTC. It encodes CASSFRLAAYEQYF.

The chain recombines TRBV6-1 with TRBJ1-1; D not certain. There are 14 residues in the CDR3. V lost 1 base, J lost 3 bases, and 9 bases lay in between. Germline-derived CDR1 and CDR2 are MNHNS and SASEGT. The CDR3, as DNA: TGTGCCAGCAGTGAAGTTTATGGGGACACTGAAGCTTTCTTT. Amino acid sequence: CASSEVYGDTEAFF.

This clone was seen a handful of times. The chain recombines TRBV6-5 with TRBJ2-1, with D hard to call. Germline V gene lookup returns CDR1 MNHEY and CDR2 SVGAGI. The CDR3 totals 15 residues. Trimming pared 2 bases from V and 5 bases from J, leaving 13 bases between. The CDR3 sequence is CASSYDIELNNEQFF. The CDR3 DNA follows: TGTGCCAGCAGTTACGATATTGAGCTTAACAATGAGCAGTTCTTC.